Listed below are T cell receptor beta chains from one sample, sequenced in a study of blood T cell repertoires in COVID-19. Assay: immunoSEQ multiplex PCR; the TCRdb copy retains only in-frame clones and omits some. The table includes tens of thousands of clones, 85% to 90% detected once. Sequencing used peripheral blood. These receptors originate from a man in his 60s with active COVID-19. CDR3s include the opening cysteine and the closing phenylalanine or tryptophan. The order of the fields is V gene, J gene, D gene, clone size, CDR3 DNA, CDR3 protein. A D gene is named only where the DNA matches it firmly. Clone size, where shown, is once, few, many, or a class for clones that have expanded.

TRBV6-5,TRBJ2-7,-,-,TGTGCCAGCCGGGACTTCCTCTACGAGCAGTACTTC,CASRDFLYEQYF
TRBV20-1,TRBJ2-3,-,-,TGCAGTGCTACGGGAGATACGCAGTATTTT,CSATGDTQYF
TRBV4-1,TRBJ2-5,-,-,TGCGCCAGCAGCCAAGATCCGACTAGCCAAGAGACCCAGTACTTC,CASSQDPTSQETQYF
TRBV27,TRBJ2-5,TRBD2,-,TGTGCCAGCAGGAGCGGGAGTTCCCGAGAGACCCAGTACTTC,CASRSGSSRETQYF
TRBV27,TRBJ1-2,-,-,TGTGCCAGCAGTTTATCAGGAGGCTATGGCTACACCTTC,CASSLSGGYGYTF
TRBV19,TRBJ1-5,TRBD1,-,TGTGCCAGTATTCCCAGGACAGGATCCAATCAGCCCCAGCATTTT,CASIPRTGSNQPQHF
TRBV12-3/TRBV12-4,TRBJ2-5,-,once,TGTGCCAGCAGACAGGGTGTAGGGGAGACCCAGTACTTC,CASRQGVGETQYF
TRBV30,TRBJ1-1,TRBD1,-,TGTGCCTGGAGTTCCGGGACAGGGAACACTGAAGCTTTCTTT,CAWSSGTGNTEAFF
TRBV19,TRBJ1-5,TRBD1,once,TGTGCCAGTAGTGCGCAACAGGGGAGCAGCAATCAGCCCCAGCATTTT,CASSAQQGSSNQPQHF
TRBV6-5,TRBJ2-7,TRBD1,-,TGTGCCAGCAGCTGGACAGGGGACGACGAGCAGTACTTC,CASSWTGDDEQYF
TRBV4-1,TRBJ1-1,-,-,TGCGCCAGCAGCCAAGATAAGGGAGCTGAAGCTTTCTTT,CASSQDKGAEAFF
TRBV7-2,TRBJ2-1,TRBD2,-,TGTGCCAGCAGCCCTGGACTAGCGGGAGGCGAGCAGTTCTTC,CASSPGLAGGEQFF
TRBV27,TRBJ2-2,-,-,TGTGCCAGCCGGAAACTAGCCCCCACCGGGGAGCTGTTTTTT,CASRKLAPTGELFF
TRBV30,TRBJ1-5,-,-,TGTGCCTGGAGTGTATGGCACATGGGGGGTCAGCCCCAGCATTTT,CAWSVWHMGGQPQHF
TRBV15,TRBJ2-3,TRBD1,-,TGTGCCACCAGCAGGGACAGGGGCACAGATACGCAGTATTTT,CATSRDRGTDTQYF
TRBV7-9,TRBJ2-7,TRBD1,-,TGTGCCAGCAGCTTAACCTGGGACAGGATTCGCGAGCAGTACTTC,CASSLTWDRIREQYF
TRBV4-1,TRBJ2-1,-,-,TGCGCCAGCAGCCAAGGGGCCCCCTACAATGAGCAGTTCTTC,CASSQGAPYNEQFF
TRBV3-1/TRBV3-2,TRBJ2-7,TRBD2,-,TGTGCCAGCAGCCACCTAGCGGGAGTAGGCGAGCAGTACTTC,CASSHLAGVGEQYF
TRBV5-4,TRBJ2-1,-,-,TGTGCCAGCAGCTTGTGGCGGGACTCCTACAATGAGCAGTTCTTC,CASSLWRDSYNEQFF
TRBV7-9,TRBJ2-7,-,-,TGTGCCAGCAGCTTGGAGGGGCTAGCGACCTACGAGCAGTACTTC,CASSLEGLATYEQYF
TRBV19,TRBJ2-6,-,-,TGTGCCAGTAGTACAAGAGGGTCTGGGGCCAACGTCCTGACTTTC,CASSTRGSGANVLTF
TRBV5-1,TRBJ2-1,-,-,TGCGCCAGCAGCTTGGGCAGCTACAATGAGCAGTTCTTC,CASSLGSYNEQFF
TRBV19,TRBJ2-1,TRBD1,-,TGTGCCAGTAGGAGACAGGGTAATGAGCAGTTCTTC,CASRRQGNEQFF
TRBV9,TRBJ1-4,-,-,TGTGCCAGCAGCGTAGGTGCAGGGGAGGGGGAAAAACTGTTTTTT,CASSVGAGEGEKLFF
TRBV6-4,TRBJ2-7,TRBD2,-,TGTGCCAGCAGTCTAACGGCGGGAGACCCTAGCGAGCAGTACTTC,CASSLTAGDPSEQYF
TRBV29-1,TRBJ2-7,TRBD2,-,TGCAGCGCCCGGGGGACTAGTTCCTACGAGCAGTACTTC,CSARGTSSYEQYF
TRBV2,TRBJ1-2,TRBD1,-,TGTGCCAGCAGGGGGGACAGTTTGAACTATGGCTACACCTTC,CASRGDSLNYGYTF
TRBV27,TRBJ2-1,TRBD1,once,TGTGCCAGCAGGACAGGGACAGGGGATAGGAATGAGCAGTTCTTC,CASRTGTGDRNEQFF
TRBV7-9,TRBJ2-1,TRBD2,-,TGTGCCAGCAGCCTCCGGGGACTAGCGGGCAAGTTCTTC,CASSLRGLAGKFF
TRBV4-1,TRBJ2-3,TRBD2,-,TGCGCCAGCAGCCAAGGGGCTAGCGGCCTCACAGATACGCAGTATTTT,CASSQGASGLTDTQYF
TRBV3-1/TRBV3-2,TRBJ2-7,-,-,TGTGCCAGCAGCCAAGGGTTCGGGAGTCTGGTTTACGAGCAGTACTTC,CASSQGFGSLVYEQYF
TRBV7-8,TRBJ2-3,TRBD2,-,TGTGCCAGCAGCTTAGGACTAGCGGGAGTGACCCCTAGCACAGATACGCAGTATTTT,CASSLGLAGVTPSTDTQYF
TRBV6-1,TRBJ1-1,-,-,TGTGCCAGCAGTGAAGATTGGGGGCTGAGAGCTTTCTTT,CASSEDWGLRAFF